These T cell receptor beta chains were read from a single sample in a study of blood T cell repertoires in COVID-19. The table came from immunoSEQ multiplex PCR; TCRdb's copy has only in-frame clones and leaves some out. Of 200,000 to 300,000 clones listed, approximately 85% are singletons. The specimen was peripheral blood. These receptors all come from an older man with acute or convalescent COVID-19. Both conserved end residues are part of each CDR3. The order of the fields is J gene, V gene, CDR3 protein.

>TRBJ1-5|TRBV2
CASSPTGVGIQPQHF
>TRBJ1-5|TRBV6-7
CASSVVGRAYANQPQHF
>TRBJ2-7|TRBV19
CASRRAGGSYEQYF
>TRBJ2-2|TRBV27
CASSRPNLAGVRDTGELFF
>TRBJ2-7|TRBV7-6
CASSLATSGISYEQYF
>TRBJ2-1|TRBV4-1
CASSPGQGDEQFF
>TRBJ2-3|TRBV25-1
CASSSQGRIVTDTQYF
>TRBJ2-7|TRBV15
CATSRDREQYF
>TRBJ1-5|TRBV7-9
CASSRLGSNQPQHF
>TRBJ2-1|TRBV28
CASSTGYEQFF
>TRBJ1-5|TRBV6-5
CASQEVSNQPQHF
>TRBJ1-6|TRBV4-3
CASSQSQTGGNSPLHF
>TRBJ2-2|TRBV27
CASRWGQTTGELFF
>TRBJ1-2|TRBV10-2
CASIAGPANYGYTF
>TRBJ1-1|TRBV6-5
CASSFRLNTEAFF
>TRBJ1-1|TRBV15
CAAGTGVNTEAFF
>TRBJ1-5|TRBV14
CASPLRGGHQPQHF
>TRBJ1-3|TRBV3-1/TRBV3-2
CASSQEGGRSDTIYF
>TRBJ1-2|TRBV9
CASSVGEGRKDGYTF
>TRBJ1-5|TRBV10-3
CAISAGGSSNQPQHF
>TRBJ2-1|TRBV11-3
CASSLGQGLAGGNEQFF
>TRBJ2-2|TRBV29-1
CSVAGEGTGELFF
>TRBJ2-3|TRBV24-1
CATSDPGKVTDTQYF
>TRBJ1-1|TRBV29-1
CSGRTGGTEAFF
>TRBJ1-1|TRBV10-3
CAISESTQGMQGAFF
>TRBJ2-3|TRBV28
CASSSTGLAGGTTDTQYF
>TRBJ1-3|TRBV7-2
CASSTSPGSGNTIYF
>TRBJ1-2|TRBV6-6
CASSENYGYTF
>TRBJ1-2|TRBV4-1
CASSQATGGYGYTF
>TRBJ2-3|TRBV6-5
CASRSLAGETDTQYF
>TRBJ1-4|TRBV7-6
CASSSLPGQGTNEKLFF
>TRBJ1-5|TRBV19
CASSIMLGRPGSNQPQHF
>TRBJ2-4|TRBV4-1
CASSTGSSGSSVLAKNIQYF
>TRBJ1-6|TRBV27
CASSFITGGKSSPLHF
>TRBJ1-1|TRBV3-1/TRBV3-2
CASSQDRGTGNTEAFF
>TRBJ2-7|TRBV25-1
CASPGQDYEQYF
>TRBJ1-5|TRBV7-7
CASSPGRSQPQHF
>TRBJ2-7|TRBV19
CASSPGQGPYEQYF
>TRBJ2-1|TRBV3-1/TRBV3-2
CASSTQGAAVGNEQFF
>TRBJ2-1|TRBV5-1
CASSLSGDSYNEQFF
>TRBJ1-4|TRBV12-3/TRBV12-4
CASGPGGREKLFF
>TRBJ1-2|TRBV28
CASTHLDRDHYGYTF
>TRBJ2-7|TRBV28
CASIGAGGPSYEQYF
>TRBJ1-2|TRBV28
CASRGQFLARGDGYTF
>TRBJ2-3|TRBV19
CASSIEGSDRVGTDTQYF
>TRBJ2-1|TRBV15
CATSRDRLPPYNEQFF
>TRBJ1-1|TRBV19
CASSTPARGTNTEAFF
>TRBJ2-7|TRBV11-2
CASSLGAGGPTSQYF
>TRBJ2-7|TRBV5-1
CASSPRTGGLGEQYF
>TRBJ2-5|TRBV5-1
CASSLLAGVGETQYF
>TRBJ1-5|TRBV28
CASSFTSGNQPQHF
>TRBJ2-2|TRBV6-5
CASRTGKGGTGELFF
>TRBJ1-5|TRBV18
CASSPRQGEPQHF
>TRBJ1-3|TRBV19
CASRTGHSGNTIYF
>TRBJ1-1|TRBV29-1
CSAQSNEAFF
>TRBJ2-1|TRBV28
CASPAGPPPNEQFF
>TRBJ1-2|TRBV25-1
CASRTGNTYGYTF
>TRBJ2-2|TRBV27
CASSLRDRDTGELFF
>TRBJ2-1|TRBV6-2/TRBV6-3
CASSYDEAGGNYNEQFF
>TRBJ1-2|TRBV4-3
CASSPGHRDYGYTF